This passage covers 3 T cell receptor beta chains from one sample sequenced in a study of response to subunit inactivated influenza vaccine. TCRdb fed the RT-PCR reads into MiXCR, producing one record per CDR3 protein. Of about 780,000 distinct CDR3 sequences in the sample, roughly 18% were seen once. The specimen was PBMCs from blood, collected about 5 days after vaccination. The receptors were sampled from a man aged 50-59 years who received an inactivated influenza vaccine.

The rearrangement links TRBV25-1 to TRBJ2-7; 7 bases map to TRBD2. Germline CDR1 and CDR2: MGHDK and SYGVNS. The CDR3 consists of 14 residues. After removal of 4 bases from V and 2 bases from J, the junction contained 5 bases not matched to a gene. The chain's CDR3 is CASSVRGGTYEQYF. The CDR3 DNA sequence: TGTGCCAGCAGTGTACGCGGGGGAACCTACGAGCAGTACTTC.

This clonotype was detected only a few times. The chain recombines TRBV4-2 with TRBJ1-1; 8 nucleotides match TRBD1. The trim removed 0 bases at V and 0 bases at J, leaving 6 bases unmatched. Germline loops: CDR1 LGHNA, CDR2 YNFKEQ. The CDR3 is 17 amino acids. As DNA, the CDR3 is TGTGCCAGCAGCCAAGAGGGACAGGTATTGTTGAACACTGAAGCTTTCTTT. This sequence encodes CASSQEGQVLLNTEAFF.

This clonotype was recorded a few times. The chain couples TRBV20-1 to TRBJ2-5; TRBD2 matches at 12 bases. Germline CDR1 is DFQATT and CDR2 is SNEGSKA (reference sequence). The CDR3 has 19 residues. V gave up 5 bases and J gave up 5 bases; unmatched junction bases: 21. CDR3 sequence (DNA): TGCAGTGCTCCCCAAAGTTGGGCTAGCGGGAGGGCCCAAGGGGAGACCCAGTACTTC. Encoded protein: CSAPQSWASGRAQGETQYF.